The 27 T cell receptor beta chains presented below share a single source sample, sequenced in a study of long-term antiretroviral therapy in people with HIV. Researchers ran immunoSEQ v3.0 at survey level. Clones were sequenced by immunoSEQ multiplex PCR, and TCRdb holds only the in-frame ones, with some missing. This table has tens of thousands of clones, approximately 84% appearing once. The sequenced sample was unsorted PBMCs, obtained 0.5 years after starting antiretroviral therapy. These receptors originate from a man younger than 30 with HIV.

The chain carries TRBV29-1 and TRBJ2-5; D is perhaps TRBD2 (6 bases). The V end was cut by 7 bases, the J end by 5 bases, with 8 bases between. The germline gives CDR1 SQVTM, CDR2 ANQGSEA. The CDR3 spans 10 residues. CDR3 in DNA: TGCAGCGCCGCGGGGGAGACCCAGTACTTC. Amino acids: CSAAGETQYF.

The chain joins TRBV7-2 to TRBJ2-3, with D uncertain. The CDR3 consists of 12 residues. V shed 1 base and J shed 10 bases, with 9 bases lying between them. Per germline, CDR1 SGHTA and CDR2 FQGNSA. The CDR3 DNA is TGTGCCAGCAGCTTAGGTAAAGGTGCGCAGTATTTT. Its translation is CASSLGKGAQYF.

This clone was seen only a few times. The V and J genes are TRBV28 and TRBJ2-7, with a tentative D call TRBD2 (7 bases). CDR1 MDHEN and CDR2 SYDVKM come from the germline V gene. V gave up 8 bases and J gave up 2 bases, with 16 bases separating them. The CDR3 sequence is 14 residues long. CDR3 DNA sequence: TGTGCCAGCCTAGTAAGCGGGACAACCTACGAGCAGTACTTC. Translating gives CASLVSGTTYEQYF.

The chain links TRBV19 to TRBJ2-5, with 8 bases identical to TRBD1. The CDR3 spans 14 residues. The V and J ends lost 5 bases and 4 bases, in that order; junction bases with no gene match: 6. From germline, CDR1 is LNHDA and CDR2 SQIVND (reference sequence). CDR3 residues: CASSLTGGVETQYF. The CDR3 DNA sequence: TGTGCCAGTAGTCTTACAGGGGGTGTAGAGACCCAGTACTTC.

The chain recombines TRBV5-1 with TRBJ1-3, with a possible D match to TRBD1 (5 bases). Germline CDR1 reads SGHRS; CDR2 reads YFSETQ. The CDR3 covers 14 residues. Trimming pared 4 bases from V and 0 bases from J, leaving 8 bases between. The CDR3 spells CASSGANSGNTIYF. CDR3 coding DNA: TGCGCCAGCAGCGGGGCGAACTCTGGAAACACCATATATTTT.

This chain connects TRBV9 to TRBJ2-3, with 12 bases identical to TRBD2. Germline lookup yields CDR1 SGDLS and CDR2 YYNGEE. This CDR3 spans 14 amino acids. V was pared by 9 bases and J by 0 bases, with 2 bases of the junction left unmatched. The CDR3 nucleotides read TGTGCCACCGGGACTAGCGGGAGCACAGATACGCAGTATTTT. Translating gives CATGTSGSTDTQYF.

This clone has more than one count but fewer than ten. In the same sample, other DNA sequences code for this CDR3. The chain has TRBV10-3 and TRBJ1-2; D not resolved. CDR3 length: 11 amino acids. Germline V gene lookup returns CDR1 ENHRY and CDR2 SYGVKD. The V gene lost 2 bases and the J gene lost 6 bases, with 4 bases spanning the gap. This CDR3 reads CAISERDGYTF. The DNA for the CDR3 is TGTGCCATCAGTGAGAGAGATGGCTACACCTTC.

The V and J genes are TRBV27 and TRBJ1-5; TRBD1 might be the D (5 bases). This CDR3 is built from 17 residues. The V end was cut by 5 bases, the J end by 2 bases, with 19 bases between. Per the germline V gene, CDR1 is MNHEY and CDR2 is SMNVEV (reference sequence). The CDR3, as DNA: TGTGCCAGCAGTCTTTCACCCAGGGATTTGGGCAATCAGCCCCAGCATTTT. Translating gives CASSLSPRDLGNQPQHF.

The genes are TRBV9 and TRBJ1-6; D uncertain. This CDR3 region has 17 residues. CDR1 SGDLS and CDR2 YYNGEE come from the germline V gene. V was pared by 1 base and J by 6 bases, with 17 bases between. DNA for the CDR3: TGTGCCAGCAGCGTACATGATGGGAGTGCGAGTAATTCACCCCTCCACTTT. It codes for CASSVHDGSASNSPLHF.

The J gene is TRBJ2-1, the V gene TRBV23-1, with 7 bases identical to TRBD2. TRBV23-1 is recorded as an ORF, its role being uncertain. J gave up 12 bases and V 2 bases, and 16 bases lay outside the gene matches. The CDR3 spans 16 residues. In DNA form, the CDR3 reads TGCGCCAGCAGTCAAAGACTAGCCACCCTACCAATGAGGCAGTTCTTC. This translates into CASSQRLATLPMRQFF.

The chain employs TRBV4-3 and TRBJ2-7, with 14 nucleotides matching TRBD2. The J segment lost 12 bases and the V segment lost 5 bases, leaving 15 bases of the junction unmatched. CDR1 is LGHNA and CDR2 is YSLEER in the germline V gene. The CDR3 consists of 16 residues. CDR3 in amino acids: CASSSGLAGGLGALYF. CDR3 DNA: TGCGCCAGCAGCTCCGGACTAGCGGGGGGCCTAGGGGCCTTGTACTTC.

The chain carries TRBV9 and TRBJ1-1; perhaps TRBD1 as D (5 bases). Germline values: CDR1 SGDLS, CDR2 YYNGEE. Trimming removed 0 bases at V and 4 bases at J, with 16 bases between. The CDR3 runs 16 residues. CDR3 sequence: CASSVGWFPGGTEAFF. CDR3 DNA sequence: TGTGCCAGCAGCGTAGGATGGTTCCCGGGGGGCACTGAAGCTTTCTTT.

For this clone: The sample has other DNA sequences that encode this CDR3 too. The chain carries TRBV6-5 and TRBJ2-2; D gene uncertain. The germline V gene encodes CDR1 MNHEY and CDR2 SVGAGI. This CDR3 contains 15 residues. The ends were cut back, 7 bases at V and 2 bases at J, with 14 bases in the middle. The CDR3 DNA is TGTGCCAGCAATACCCCTGCGTCCAACACCGGGGAGCTGTTTTTT. Encoded protein: CASNTPASNTGELFF.

This chain connects TRBV13 to TRBJ1-2; 10 nucleotides agree with TRBD1. This CDR3 contains 17 residues. Per the germline V gene, CDR1 is PRHDT and CDR2 is FYEKMQ (reference sequence). The V gene end was trimmed by 8 bases and the J gene end by 2 bases; junction bases not matched to a gene: 14. CDR3 amino acids: CASQGQGKTPTNYGYTF. The CDR3 nucleotides are TGTGCCAGCCAGGGACAGGGGAAAACTCCAACAAACTATGGCTACACCTTC.

The genes are TRBV6-1 and TRBJ1-2; D call uncertain. This CDR3 comprises 14 residues. Germline assignment: CDR1 MNHNS and CDR2 SASEGT. Trimming took off 2 bases at V and 3 bases at J, with 10 bases between the two ends. The CDR3 DNA reads TGTGCCAGCAGTGAACGGAAGGGTGACTATGGCTACACCTTC. Translation: CASSERKGDYGYTF.

This clone appeared a few times. Distinct nucleotide sequences in the sample also encode this CDR3. The chain has TRBV19 and TRBJ1-5; no definite D call. The CDR3 contains 13 residues. The ends were cut back, 2 bases at V and 2 bases at J, with 4 bases in the middle. The V gene's germline CDR1 is LNHDA and CDR2 SQIVND (reference sequence). As DNA, the CDR3 is TGTGCCAGTAGTATAATCGGCAATCAGCCCCAGCATTTT. Its protein product is CASSIIGNQPQHF.

The chain is built from TRBV28 and TRBJ1-1; D not resolved. V was cut by 6 bases and J by 3 bases, with 14 bases left in between. The germline V gene encodes CDR1 MDHEN and CDR2 SYDVKM. The CDR3 length is 14 residues. The CDR3: CASSSPGKDTEAFF. In DNA, the CDR3 is TGTGCCAGCAGCTCCCCGGGGAAGGACACTGAAGCTTTCTTT.

The V call is TRBV9, the J call TRBJ2-7; weak D call: TRBD1 (6 bases). The CDR3 loop spans 15 amino acids. CDR1 is SGDLS and CDR2 is YYNGEE in the germline V gene. Deletions cut 4 bases from V and 7 bases from J, with 21 bases between. The CDR3 sequence: CASSPETGPPGEQYF. The CDR3 nucleotides read TGTGCCAGCAGCCCTGAGACAGGTCCGCCGGGGGAGCAGTACTTC.

This clone was detected only a few times. The chain couples TRBV7-2 to TRBJ1-5; D not resolved. Germline V gene lookup returns CDR1 SGHTA and CDR2 FQGNSA. The CDR3 runs 13 residues. V was clipped by 3 bases and J by 5 bases, with 8 bases between them. CDR3 nucleotide sequence: TGTGCCAGCAGCTTCTGGGAGGATCAGCCCCAGCATTTT. Translation gives CASSFWEDQPQHF.

The V and J genes are TRBV9 and TRBJ2-1, with 7 nucleotides matching TRBD2. CDR1 is SGDLS and CDR2 is YYNGEE in the germline V gene. The CDR3 consists of 15 residues. V shed 2 bases and J 8 bases; nucleotides not matched to a gene: 10. CDR3 in amino acids: CASSVEWTSRDEQFF. As DNA, the CDR3 is TGTGCCAGCAGCGTCGAGTGGACTAGTCGGGATGAGCAGTTCTTC.

This clone was seen more than once but under ten times. The V call is TRBV4-2, the J call TRBJ2-2, with 10 bases matching TRBD2. This CDR3 spans 21 amino acids. Per the germline V gene, CDR1 is LGHNA and CDR2 is YNFKEQ. Trimming removed 4 bases from V and 0 bases from J; junction bases left unmatched: 17. Written as DNA, the CDR3 is TGTGCCAGCAGCCCTGGGGGGGGCAAGCTAGCGGGAGCTGCGAACACCGGGGAGCTGTTTTTT. Translated: CASSPGGGKLAGAANTGELFF.

The chain has TRBV7-3 and TRBJ2-1; the match to TRBD1 covers 7 bases. CDR1 is SGHTA, CDR2 FQGTGA, per germline. The CDR3 spans 15 residues. V trimming: 4 bases; J trimming: 1 base; junction bases outside the gene matches: 4. The CDR3 sequence is CASSSGGFSYNEQFF. For the CDR3, the DNA is TGTGCCAGCAGCTCAGGGGGATTTTCCTACAATGAGCAGTTCTTC.

The chain employs TRBV5-5 and TRBJ2-1, with TRBD1 matching over 9 bases. This CDR3 is 15 amino acids long. J was trimmed by 1 base and V by 4 bases; bases with no gene match: 3. Germline V gene lookup returns CDR1 SGHKS and CDR2 YYEKEE (reference sequence). The chain's CDR3 is CASSLGQGSYNEQFF. CDR3 bases: TGTGCCAGCAGCCTGGGACAGGGTTCCTACAATGAGCAGTTCTTC.

The chain carries TRBV6-5 and TRBJ1-2; TRBD1 is a possible D gene (6 bases). Germline CDR1 reads MNHEY; CDR2 reads SVGAGI. Between the trimmed V and J ends, which lost 4 bases and 2 bases, there was a span of 14 bases. This CDR3 has 15 amino acids. CDR3 sequence (DNA): TGTGCCAGCAGTTTGCGGGAACAGGGAAACTATGGCTACACCTTC. This gives the protein CASSLREQGNYGYTF.

The chain carries TRBV27 and TRBJ2-7; no definite D call. Trimming took off 3 bases at V and 5 bases at J, with 17 bases between the two ends. Germline CDR1 MNHEY, CDR2 SMNVEV (reference sequence). The CDR3 is made up of 15 amino acids. The CDR3 DNA follows: TGTGCCAGCAGTTTTGTTATGGGATATCGCCACGAGCAGTACTTC. Protein sequence: CASSFVMGYRHEQYF.

The chain uses TRBV19 and TRBJ1-5, with unresolved D. Germline V gives CDR1 LNHDA, CDR2 SQIVND (reference sequence). This CDR3 is built from 15 residues. The V gene lost 7 bases and the J gene lost 4 bases, with 17 bases spanning the gap. The DNA for the CDR3 is TGTGCCAGTAAAGTCGACCCCGGAGGGAATCAGCCCCAGCATTTT. This gives the protein CASKVDPGGNQPQHF.

The rearrangement joins TRBV7-9 to TRBJ2-2; D is uncertain. Trimming left V 2 bases short and J 4 bases short, with 8 bases between. The CDR3 extends over 14 amino acids. Germline CDR1 is SEHNR and CDR2 is FQNEAQ (reference sequence). The DNA of the CDR3 is TGTGCCAGCAGCTTACAGCTCGCCACCGGGGAGCTGTTTTTT. Protein sequence: CASSLQLATGELFF. Full variable domain (rest looked up from reference TRBV7-9 and TRBJ2-2): DTGVSQNPRHKITKRGQNVTFRCDPISEHNRLYWYRQTLGQGPEFLTYFQNEAQLEKSRLLSDRFSAERPKGSFSTLEIQRTEQGDSAMYLCASSLQLATGELFFGEGSRLTVL.